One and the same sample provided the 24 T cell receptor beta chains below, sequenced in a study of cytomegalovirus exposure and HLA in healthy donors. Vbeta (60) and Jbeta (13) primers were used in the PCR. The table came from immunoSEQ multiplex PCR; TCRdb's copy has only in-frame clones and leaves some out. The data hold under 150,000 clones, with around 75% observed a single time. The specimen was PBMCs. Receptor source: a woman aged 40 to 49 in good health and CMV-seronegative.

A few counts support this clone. CDR3 bases: TGTGCCTGGACCAAGGGGGGGAGCAATCAGCCCCAGCATTTT. It is translated as CAWTKGGSNQPQHF. The gene calls are TRBV30 and TRBJ1-5; a possible D gene is TRBD1 (6 bases). Germline CDR1 GTSNPN, CDR2 SVGIG (reference sequence). There are 14 residues in the CDR3. V was shortened by 4 bases and J by 1 base, with 11 bases between the two germline ends.

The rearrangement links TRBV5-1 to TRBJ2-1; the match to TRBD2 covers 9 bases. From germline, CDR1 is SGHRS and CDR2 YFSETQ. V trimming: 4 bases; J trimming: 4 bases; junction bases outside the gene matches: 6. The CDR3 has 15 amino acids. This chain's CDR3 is CASSQMTSGYNEQFF. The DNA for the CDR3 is TGCGCCAGCAGCCAGATGACTAGCGGATACAATGAGCAGTTCTTC.

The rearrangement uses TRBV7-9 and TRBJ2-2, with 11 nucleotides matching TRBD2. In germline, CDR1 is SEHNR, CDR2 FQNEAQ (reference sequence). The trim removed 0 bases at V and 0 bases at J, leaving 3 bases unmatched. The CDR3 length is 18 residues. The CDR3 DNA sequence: TGTGCCAGCAGCTTAGCAAGGACTAGCGGGTCGAACACCGGGGAGCTGTTTTTT. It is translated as CASSLARTSGSNTGELFF.

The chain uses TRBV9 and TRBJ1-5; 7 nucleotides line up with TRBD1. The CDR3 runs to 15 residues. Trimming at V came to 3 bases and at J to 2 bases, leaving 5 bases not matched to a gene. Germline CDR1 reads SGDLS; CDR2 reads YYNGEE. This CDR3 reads CASSGTGEGNQPQHF. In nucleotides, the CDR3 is TGTGCCAGCAGCGGAACAGGGGAGGGCAATCAGCCCCAGCATTTT.

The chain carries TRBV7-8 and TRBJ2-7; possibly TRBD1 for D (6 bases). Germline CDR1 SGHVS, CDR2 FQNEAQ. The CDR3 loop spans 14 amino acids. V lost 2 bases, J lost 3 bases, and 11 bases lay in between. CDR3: CASSLLGQNYEQYF. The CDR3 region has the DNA TGTGCCAGCAGCTTACTAGGACAGAACTACGAGCAGTACTTC.

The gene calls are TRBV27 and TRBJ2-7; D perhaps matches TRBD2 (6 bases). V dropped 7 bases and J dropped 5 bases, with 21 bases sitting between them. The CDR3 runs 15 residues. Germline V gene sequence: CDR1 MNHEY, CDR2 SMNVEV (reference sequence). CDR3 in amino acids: CASTPAQEGIHEQYF. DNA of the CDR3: TGTGCCAGCACTCCGGCCCAGGAGGGGATCCACGAGCAGTACTTC.

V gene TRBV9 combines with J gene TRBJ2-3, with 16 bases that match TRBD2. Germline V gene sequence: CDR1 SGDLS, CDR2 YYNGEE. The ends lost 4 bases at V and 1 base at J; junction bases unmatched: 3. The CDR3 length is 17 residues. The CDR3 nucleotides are TGTGCCAGCAGCTCGGGGACTAGCGGGGGGGGCACAGATACGCAGTATTTT. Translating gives CASSSGTSGGGTDTQYF.

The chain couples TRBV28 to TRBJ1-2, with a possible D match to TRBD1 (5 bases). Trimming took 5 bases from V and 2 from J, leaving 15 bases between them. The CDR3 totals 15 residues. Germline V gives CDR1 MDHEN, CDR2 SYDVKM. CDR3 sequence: CASSVARAGNYGYTF. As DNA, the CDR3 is TGTGCCAGCAGTGTCGCCAGGGCAGGGAACTATGGCTACACCTTC.

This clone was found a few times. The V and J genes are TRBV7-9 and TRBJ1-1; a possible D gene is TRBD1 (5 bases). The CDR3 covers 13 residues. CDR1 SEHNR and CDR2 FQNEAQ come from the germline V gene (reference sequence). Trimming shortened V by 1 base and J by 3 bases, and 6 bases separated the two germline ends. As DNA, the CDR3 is TGTGCCAGCAGCTTAGTAGGGGACACTGAAGCTTTCTTT. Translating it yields CASSLVGDTEAFF.

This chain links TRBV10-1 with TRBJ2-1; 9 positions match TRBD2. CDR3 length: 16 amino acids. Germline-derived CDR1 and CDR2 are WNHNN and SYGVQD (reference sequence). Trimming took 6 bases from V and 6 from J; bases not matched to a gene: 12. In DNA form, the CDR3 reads TGCGCCAGCAGGGGAGGGGGTCTAGCGGGGTCCAATGAGCAGTTCTTC. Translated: CASRGGGLAGSNEQFF.

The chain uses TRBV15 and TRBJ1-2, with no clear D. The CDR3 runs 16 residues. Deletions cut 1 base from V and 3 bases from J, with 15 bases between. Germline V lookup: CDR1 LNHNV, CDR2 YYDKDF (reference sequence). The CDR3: CATSRAAARADYGYTF. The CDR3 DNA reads TGTGCCACCAGCAGAGCGGCCGCTCGCGCGGACTATGGCTACACCTTC.

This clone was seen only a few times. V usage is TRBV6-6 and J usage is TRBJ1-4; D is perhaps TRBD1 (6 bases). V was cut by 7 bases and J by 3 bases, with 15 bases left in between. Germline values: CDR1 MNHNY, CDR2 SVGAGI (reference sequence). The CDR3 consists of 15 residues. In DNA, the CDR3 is TGTGCCAGCAACGAGAGGACAGCGGCTAATGAAAAACTGTTTTTT. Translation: CASNERTAANEKLFF.

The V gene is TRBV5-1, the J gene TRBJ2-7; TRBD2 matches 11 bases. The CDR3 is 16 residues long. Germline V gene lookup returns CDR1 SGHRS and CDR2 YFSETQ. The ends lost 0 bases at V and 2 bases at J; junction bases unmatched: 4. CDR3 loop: CASSLVASGGTYEQYF. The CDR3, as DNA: TGCGCCAGCAGCTTGGTGGCTAGCGGGGGGACCTACGAGCAGTACTTC.

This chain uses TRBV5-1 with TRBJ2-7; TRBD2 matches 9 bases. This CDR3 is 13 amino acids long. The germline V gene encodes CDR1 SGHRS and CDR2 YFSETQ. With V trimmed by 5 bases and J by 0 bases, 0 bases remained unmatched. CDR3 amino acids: CASRTSGSYEQYF. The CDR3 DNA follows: TGCGCCAGCAGGACTAGCGGCTCCTACGAGCAGTACTTC.

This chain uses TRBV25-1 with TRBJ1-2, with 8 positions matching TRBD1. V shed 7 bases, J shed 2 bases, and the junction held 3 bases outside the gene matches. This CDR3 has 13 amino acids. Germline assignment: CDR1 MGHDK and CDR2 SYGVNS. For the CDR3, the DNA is TGTGCCAGCAAAGACAGGGGAAACTATGGCTACACCTTC. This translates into CASKDRGNYGYTF.

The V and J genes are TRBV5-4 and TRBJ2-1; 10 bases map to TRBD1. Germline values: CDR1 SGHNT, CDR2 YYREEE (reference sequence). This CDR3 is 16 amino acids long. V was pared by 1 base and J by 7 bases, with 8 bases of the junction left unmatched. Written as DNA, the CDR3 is TGTGCCAGCAGCTTGTCCTTGACAGGGGGCTGGAATGAGCAGTTCTTC. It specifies CASSLSLTGGWNEQFF.

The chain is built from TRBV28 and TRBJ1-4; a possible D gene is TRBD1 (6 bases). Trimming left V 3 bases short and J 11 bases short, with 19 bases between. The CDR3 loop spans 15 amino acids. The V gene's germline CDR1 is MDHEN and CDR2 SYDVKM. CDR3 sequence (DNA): TGTGCCAGCAGTTTCTCGGACGGTCCTAGGGGGAAACTGTTTTTT. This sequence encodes CASSFSDGPRGKLFF.

The CDR3 sequence: CASSQFAGGDNQPQHF. Written as DNA, the CDR3 is TGCGCCAGCAGCCAGTTCGCAGGGGGCGACAATCAGCCCCAGCATTTT. This chain uses TRBV4-1 with TRBJ1-5, with TRBD1 identical over 8 bases. Germline CDR1 and CDR2: MGHRA and YSYEKL. J lost 3 bases, V lost 3 bases, and 7 bases had no gene match. The CDR3 is made up of 16 amino acids.

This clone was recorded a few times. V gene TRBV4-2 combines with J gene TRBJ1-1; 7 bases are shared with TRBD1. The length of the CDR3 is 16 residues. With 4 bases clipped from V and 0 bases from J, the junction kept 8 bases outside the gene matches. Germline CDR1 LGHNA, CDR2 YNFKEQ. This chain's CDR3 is CASSPSQGDMNTEAFF. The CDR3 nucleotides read TGTGCCAGCAGCCCGTCCCAGGGGGACATGAACACTGAAGCTTTCTTT.

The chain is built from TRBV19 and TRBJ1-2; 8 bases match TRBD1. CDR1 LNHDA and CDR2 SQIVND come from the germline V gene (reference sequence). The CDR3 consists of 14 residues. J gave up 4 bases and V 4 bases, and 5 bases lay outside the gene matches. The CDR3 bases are TGTGCCAGTAGTAAGACAGGGGCGGGCTATGGCTACACCTTC. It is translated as CASSKTGAGYGYTF.

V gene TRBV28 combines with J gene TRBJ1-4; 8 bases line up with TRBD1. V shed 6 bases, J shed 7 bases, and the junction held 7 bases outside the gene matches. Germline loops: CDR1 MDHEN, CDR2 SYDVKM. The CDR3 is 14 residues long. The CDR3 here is CASREDRGLEKLFF. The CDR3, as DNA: TGTGCCAGCAGGGAAGACAGGGGCCTTGAAAAACTGTTTTTT.

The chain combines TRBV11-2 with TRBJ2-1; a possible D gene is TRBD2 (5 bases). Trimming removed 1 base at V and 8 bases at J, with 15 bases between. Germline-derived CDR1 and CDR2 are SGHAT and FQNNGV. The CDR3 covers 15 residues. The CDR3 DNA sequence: TGTGCCAGCAGCTTAGTCCGAGGGAGTCTCTATGAGCAGTTCTTC. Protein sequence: CASSLVRGSLYEQFF.

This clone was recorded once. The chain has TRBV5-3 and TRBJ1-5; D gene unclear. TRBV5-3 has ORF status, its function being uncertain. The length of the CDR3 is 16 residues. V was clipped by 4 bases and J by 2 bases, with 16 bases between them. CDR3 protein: CARSGRRHPGNQPQHF. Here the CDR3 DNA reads TGTGCCAGAAGCGGGAGAAGGCACCCGGGCAATCAGCCCCAGCATTTT.

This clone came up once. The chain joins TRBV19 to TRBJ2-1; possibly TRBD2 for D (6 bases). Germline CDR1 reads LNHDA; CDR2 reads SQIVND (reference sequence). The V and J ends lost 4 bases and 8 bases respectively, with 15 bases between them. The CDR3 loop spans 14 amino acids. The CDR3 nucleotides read TGTGCCAGTAGTACCCCTGGAGGGCCGGATGAGCAGTTCTTC. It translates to CASSTPGGPDEQFF.